The T cell receptor beta chain described here comes from a study of blood T cell repertoires in COVID-19 (dated by TCRdb to the early 2020s). In terms of the full investigation: Samples covering the acute and convalescent phases of COVID-19 were provided by collaborators in the United States, Italy and Spain. The prospective study material was composed of cDNA or gDNA derived from T cells, B-cell-depleted T cells, or PBMCs. Where available, HLA class I and class II types were taken from metadata supplied by the sample provider and were not determined by assay-based typing. The samples were drawn from two sources: the first 160 participants of the ongoing ImmuneRACE study, and 1,254 subjects contributed by 6 global collaborators. A freely available public database, intended as a resource for researchers studying the immune response to SARS-CoV-2, is where the repertoires were released. The dataset comprised deeply sampled blood TCRbeta repertoires from subjects exposed to, actively infected with, or recovered from COVID-19. A de-identified subject ID, COVID-19 status, age in years and sex were almost always included in the sample metadata. Overall study outcomes, separate from this receptor: How much clinical and demographic metadata was included differed by source and by participant, and the metadata was provided uncurated.

The immunoSEQ Assay, a bias-controlled multiplex PCR, was used to amplify TCRbeta CDR3 regions from genomic DNA. From the authors' description of their analysis: Within the assay, amplification of reference gene primers was used to estimate how many nucleated cells each sample contained. Sequence reads were collapsed and filtered to measure the absolute abundance of every unique TCRbeta CDR3 rearrangement. For each sample, productive Simpson clonality was calculated by taking the square root of Simpson's diversity index across productive rearrangements. TCRdb re-hosts the immuneACCESS table, in-frame sequences only. Its copies lack some clones; in the studies checked, an unresolved V gene accounts for under half of them, and the cause for the rest is not known. V, J and clone size are those of that table, while D and trimming were read from the DNA. The sample table shows 65,000 to 90,000 clones, and approximately 86% are seen once. Together, the top ten hold 6% to 6.5% of the sample.

Comments on this clone: Its antigen specificity is not known. No qualities accompany the bases; no much larger clone lies one base away.

One collaborating source in Seattle enrolled patients while the patients were actively infected and followed the patients over time throughout the course of disease. The collaborating institutions used their own protocols to collect whole blood in K2EDTA tubes. For TCRbeta analysis, collaborators shipped samples in one of three forms: frozen whole blood, isolated PBMCs, or DNA extracted from either of those sample types. The germline V gene supplies CDR1 KGHSH and CDR2 LQKENI. The CDR3 has 15 amino acids, counting the end cysteine and phenylalanine. Just CDR3 DNA is preserved here, 45 bases in frame from base 1. Cut back by 3 bases and 7 bases, the V and J ends lie 13 bases apart.

The chain is made from TRBV18 and TRBJ1-6, with no D gene named confidently. The specimen sequenced was peripheral blood. The receptor was isolated from a man older than 75 with COVID-19, enrolled during active disease. CDR3 reads: CASSPGLGRNSPLHF. The DNA sequence is as follows: TGTGCCAGCTCACCTGGCCTCGGGAGGAATTCACCCCTCCACTTT.